This TCR beta chain emerged from a study of vaccination effects on CD4 cells after COVID-19. ViraFEST assay sequencing came after antigen-specific CD4+ T cells were expanded with viral peptide pools. Scientists isolated CD4+ T cells after a roughly ten-day culture period ended. SARS-CoV-2 infected the person between March and December 2020, as confirmed by PCR. Each culture well received under 2.5 million PBMC. These cells were then cultured in IMDM with 8.5 to 10 IU/ml IL-2 and 10 ug/ml peptides. Replacing half the medium with IL-2 medium was done on days 3 and 7. The CDR3 is made up of 13 amino acids. V was pared by 5 bases and J by 0 bases, with 7 bases between. Germline loops: CDR1 SGHAT, CDR2 FQDESV (reference sequence). Clones were sequenced by immunoSEQ multiplex PCR, and TCRdb holds only the in-frame ones, with some missing. This table holds tens of thousands of clones, roughly two thirds found once.

Notes on the study in general: Vaccine- and infection-induced clones showed marked clonal contraction late following vaccination.

Worth noting for this clone: Antigen specificity is unknown.

The chain combines TRBV11-1 with TRBJ1-1; the D gene is possibly TRBD1 (5 bases). The sequenced sample was CD4+ T cells from PBMCs cultured with SARS-CoV-2 spike peptides, obtained before COVID-19 vaccination. This clonotype originated in a human donor who had a prior SARS-CoV-2 infection. DNA for the CDR3: TGTGCCAGCAGCCCCAGGGTGAACACTGAAGCTTTCTTT. Translating gives CASSPRVNTEAFF.